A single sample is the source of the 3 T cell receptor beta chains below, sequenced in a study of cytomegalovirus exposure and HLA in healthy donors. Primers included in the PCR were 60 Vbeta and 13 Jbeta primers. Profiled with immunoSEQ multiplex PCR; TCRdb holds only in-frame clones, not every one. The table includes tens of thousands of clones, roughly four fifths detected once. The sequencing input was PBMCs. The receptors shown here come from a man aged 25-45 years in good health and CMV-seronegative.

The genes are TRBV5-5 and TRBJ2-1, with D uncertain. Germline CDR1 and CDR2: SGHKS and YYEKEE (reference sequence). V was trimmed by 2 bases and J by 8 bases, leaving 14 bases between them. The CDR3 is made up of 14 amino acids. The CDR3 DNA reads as TGTGCCAGCAGCTTTCTTCTTGTCGGGTATGAGCAGTTCTTC. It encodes CASSFLLVGYEQFF.

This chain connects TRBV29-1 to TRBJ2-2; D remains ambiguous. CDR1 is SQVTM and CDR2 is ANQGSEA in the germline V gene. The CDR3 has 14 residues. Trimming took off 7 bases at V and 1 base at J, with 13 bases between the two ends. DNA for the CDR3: TGCAGCGCCTCGCGGCAGCTGAACACCGGGGAGCTGTTTTTT. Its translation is CSASRQLNTGELFF.

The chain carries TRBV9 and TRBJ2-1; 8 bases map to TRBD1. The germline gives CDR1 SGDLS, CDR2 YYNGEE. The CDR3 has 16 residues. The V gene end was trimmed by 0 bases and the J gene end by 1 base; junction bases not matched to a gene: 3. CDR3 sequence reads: CASSVVGQGSYNEQFF. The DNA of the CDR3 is TGTGCCAGCAGCGTAGTCGGACAGGGTTCCTACAATGAGCAGTTCTTC.